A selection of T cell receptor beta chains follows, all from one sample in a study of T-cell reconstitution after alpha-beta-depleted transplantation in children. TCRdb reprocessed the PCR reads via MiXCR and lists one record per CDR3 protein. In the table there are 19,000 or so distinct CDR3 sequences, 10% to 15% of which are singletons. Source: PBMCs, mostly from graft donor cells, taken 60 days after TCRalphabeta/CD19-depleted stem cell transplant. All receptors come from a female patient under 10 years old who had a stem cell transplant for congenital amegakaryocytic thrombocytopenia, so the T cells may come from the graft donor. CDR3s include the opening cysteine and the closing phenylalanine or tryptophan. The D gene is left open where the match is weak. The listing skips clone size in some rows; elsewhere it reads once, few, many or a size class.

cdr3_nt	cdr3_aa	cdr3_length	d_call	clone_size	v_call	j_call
TGTGCCAGCAGAAAACCACGGTTAGGGAACACTGAAGCTTTCTTT	CASRKPRLGNTEAFF	15	-	many	TRBV6-6	TRBJ1-1
TGCAGTGCTAGATCCCGGACGGGGATTAGCAATCAGCCCCAGCATTTT	CSARSRTGISNQPQHF	16	-	few	TRBV20-1	TRBJ1-5
TGCAGTGCTAGCCAGGGAAGGAACAATGAGCAGTTCTTC	CSASQGRNNEQFF	13	-	many	TRBV20-1	TRBJ2-1
TGTGCCAGCAGCTTCCCCCGGGCGGGGGCAGAAGATACGCAGTATTTT	CASSFPRAGAEDTQYF	16	-	many	TRBV7-2	TRBJ2-3
TGTGCCAGCAGTCCTATTAGCGGGTTGAAAGAGACCCAGTACTTC	CASSPISGLKETQYF	15	TRBD2	many	TRBV4-2	TRBJ2-5
TGCAGTGCTGACGTGGGGGCTCGAGCTGTGAACACTGAAGCTTTCTTT	CSADVGARAVNTEAFF	16	-	many	TRBV20-1	TRBJ1-1
TGCAGTGCTAGTTGGGGCGGAACTTACAATGAGCAGTTCTTC	CSASWGGTYNEQFF	14	-	many	TRBV20-1	TRBJ2-1
TGTGCCAGCAGCCCCGATGAATACGAGCAGTACTTC	CASSPDEYEQYF	12	-	many	TRBV6-1	TRBJ2-7
TGTGCCAGCAGATCCAGGGAATTCGGGCAGTACTTC	CASRSREFGQYF	12	-	many	TRBV28	TRBJ2-7
TGCGCCAGCAGCTCACCTGGGAGGGAGGTCTACAATGAGCAGTTCTTC	CASSSPGREVYNEQFF	16	TRBD2	many	TRBV4-1	TRBJ2-1
TGTGCCAGCAGCCCAGGACATTCACCCCTCCACTTT	CASSPGHSPLHF	12	-	many	TRBV7-2	TRBJ1-6
TGCAGCGTCACTAAGAACTATGGCTACACCTTC	CSVTKNYGYTF	11	-	-	TRBV29-1	TRBJ1-2
TGCAGCGTCCGGGACACCCCAAGGGGCACTGAAGCTTTCTTT	CSVRDTPRGTEAFF	14	-	many	TRBV29-1	TRBJ1-1
TGTGCCACCTGCAAGGAGCGGGGGGTCCCGAGCTCCTACAATGAGCAGTTCTTC	CATCKERGVPSSYNEQFF	18	TRBD2	-	TRBV3-1	TRBJ2-1
TGTGCCAGCAGTTTAGCGCTCGGTAGCGGGAGTCCCGGGCGCAATGAGCAGTTCTTC	CASSLALGSGSPGRNEQFF	19	TRBD2	many	TRBV12-3/TRBV12-4	TRBJ2-1
TGTGCCAGCAGTTTATCTGCCAGGGGGGAGACCCAGTACTTC	CASSLSARGETQYF	14	TRBD1	many	TRBV27	TRBJ2-5
TGCGCCAGCAGCGTGGGAGCTATCACAGATACGCAGTATTTT	CASSVGAITDTQYF	14	-	many	TRBV5-1	TRBJ2-3
TGTGCCAGCAGTGAAGCGGTTTTCCGGACTAGCGGGATCGGGCCCGGGGAGCTGTTTTTT	CASSEAVFRTSGIGPGELFF	20	TRBD2	many	TRBV2	TRBJ2-2
TGCAGTGCTATTAAAAGCGGGAGGGCCGCTGGGGATGAGCAGTTCTTC	CSAIKSGRAAGDEQFF	16	TRBD2	many	TRBV20-1	TRBJ2-1
TGTGCCACCCGTAGCGGGGGACAGAGCACAGATACGCAGTATTTT	CATRSGGQSTDTQYF	15	TRBD2	-	TRBV24-1	TRBJ2-3
TGTGCCAGCAGCTTGGCCAGGTACAATGAGCAGTTCTTC	CASSLARYNEQFF	13	-	once	TRBV5-4	TRBJ2-1
TGCGCCAGCAGCACCCGCGGGGGACTAGCGGATTACAATGAGCAGTTCTTC	CASSTRGGLADYNEQFF	17	TRBD2	many	TRBV5-1	TRBJ2-1
TGCGCCAGCAGCCAATCAGGGTTGTTGGGCAACACTGAAGCTTTCTTT	CASSQSGLLGNTEAFF	16	-	many	TRBV4-1	TRBJ1-1
TGTGCCAGCAGCTTATGGGAAGGTCAGCCCCAGCATTTT	CASSLWEGQPQHF	13	-	many	TRBV7-9	TRBJ1-5
TGTGCCAGCAGCTCAGGTCCCCTCAGGGGAAGGGAGAATGGCTACACCTTC	CASSSGPLRGRENGYTF	17	-	many	TRBV7-3	TRBJ1-2
TGTGCCAGCAGTGAAGCGGAGGGGAGTTCGTACCAAGAGACCCAGTACTTC	CASSEAEGSSYQETQYF	17	-	-	TRBV2	TRBJ2-5
TGTGCCAGCAGTAGCTATGGGGGAAGCACAGATACGCAGTATTTT	CASSSYGGSTDTQYF	15	-	many	TRBV6-2/TRBV6-3	TRBJ2-3